These 3 T cell receptor beta chains share one sample of origin, sequenced in a study of T cell repertoires in cytomegalovirus infection. No antigen is known for these receptors. TCRdb redid the calling of the reads with MiXCR, one entry per CDR3 protein. The sample includes 350,000 to 400,000 distinct CDR3 sequences, roughly 36% of them seen just once. This specimen was cultured PBMCs, taken from culture after CMV antigen stimulation. These receptor sequences come from a human donor in good health (CMV status not recorded). Some clones in this sample may be carry-over from other donors' samples.

The CDR3 sequence: CSAGGGRYNEQFF. CDR3 nucleotides: TGCAGTGCTGGGGGTGGGAGGTACAATGAGCAGTTCTTC. The V gene is TRBV20-1, the J gene TRBJ2-1; weak D call: TRBD2 (6 bases). Germline V lookup: CDR1 DFQATT, CDR2 SNEGSKA (reference sequence). This CDR3 contains 13 residues. V was cut by 5 bases and J by 4 bases, with 12 bases left in between.

The V gene is TRBV19, the J gene TRBJ2-2; TRBD1 agrees at 8 bases. The V gene's germline CDR1 is LNHDA and CDR2 SQIVND (reference sequence). V lost 5 bases and J lost 6; bases outside the gene matches: 5. This CDR3 spans 14 amino acids. CDR3 nucleotides: TGTGCCAGTAGTCCGACGACAGGGGCCGGGGAGCTGTTTTTT. Translating it yields CASSPTTGAGELFF. The full variable domain, completed using reference TRBV19 and TRBJ2-2, is DGGITQSPKYLFRKEGQNVTLSCEQNLNHDAMYWYRQDPGQGLRLIYYSQIVNDFQKGDIAEGYSVSREKKESFPLTVTSAQKNPTAFYLCASSPTTGAGELFFGEGSRLTVL.

The chain couples TRBV29-1 to TRBJ2-5; perhaps D is TRBD1 or TRBD2 (5 bases each). Trimming pared 4 bases from V and 1 base from J, leaving 13 bases between. This CDR3 has 14 amino acids. From germline, CDR1 is SQVTM and CDR2 ANQGSEA. The CDR3 sequence: CSVAYPGPQETQYF. The DNA for the CDR3 is TGCAGCGTTGCCTATCCGGGGCCCCAAGAGACCCAGTACTTC. Using reference TRBV29-1 and TRBJ2-5 for the parts outside the CDR3, the full variable domain is SAVISQKPSRDICQRGTSLTIQCQVDSQVTMMFWYRQQPGQSLTLIATANQGSEATYESGFVIDKFPISRPNLTFSTLTVSNMSPEDSSIYLCSVAYPGPQETQYFGPGTRLLVL.